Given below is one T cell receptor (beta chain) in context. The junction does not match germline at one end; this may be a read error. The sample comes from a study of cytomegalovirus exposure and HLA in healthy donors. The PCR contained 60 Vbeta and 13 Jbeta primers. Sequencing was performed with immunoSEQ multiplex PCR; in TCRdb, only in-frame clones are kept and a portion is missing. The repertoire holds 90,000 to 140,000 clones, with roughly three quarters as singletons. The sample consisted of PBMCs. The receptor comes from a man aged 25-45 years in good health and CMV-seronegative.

CDR3 residues: CASSVNRDNSGYIF. The CDR3 nucleotides are TGTGCCAGCAGTGTAAACAGGGATAACTCTGGCTACATCTTC. The chain employs TRBV6-1 and TRBJ1-2, with D possibly being TRBD1 (6 bases). The CDR3 totals 14 residues. Per the germline V gene, CDR1 is MNHNS and CDR2 is SASEGT.